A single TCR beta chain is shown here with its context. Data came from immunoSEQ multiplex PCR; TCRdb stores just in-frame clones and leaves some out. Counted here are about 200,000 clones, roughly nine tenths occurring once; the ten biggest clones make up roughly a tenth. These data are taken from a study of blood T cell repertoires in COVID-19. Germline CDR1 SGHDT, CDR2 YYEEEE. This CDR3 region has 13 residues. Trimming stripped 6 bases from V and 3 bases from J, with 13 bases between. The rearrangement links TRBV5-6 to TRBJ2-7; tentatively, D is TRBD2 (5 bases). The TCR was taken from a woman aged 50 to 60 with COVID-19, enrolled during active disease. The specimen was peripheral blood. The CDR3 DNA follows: TGTGCCAGCACACACCCTGGAGGCTACGAGCAGTACTTC. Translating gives CASTHPGGYEQYF.